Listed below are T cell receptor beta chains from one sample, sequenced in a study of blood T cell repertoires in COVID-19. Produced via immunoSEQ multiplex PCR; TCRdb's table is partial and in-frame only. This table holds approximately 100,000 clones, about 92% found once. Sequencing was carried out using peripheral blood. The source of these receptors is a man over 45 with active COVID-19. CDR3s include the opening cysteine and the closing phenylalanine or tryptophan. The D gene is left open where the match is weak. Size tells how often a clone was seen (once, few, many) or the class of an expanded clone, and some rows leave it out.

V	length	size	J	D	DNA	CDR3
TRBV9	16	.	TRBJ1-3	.	TGTGCCAGCAGCGTCATGGAGGGATACTCTGGAAACACCATATATTTT	CASSVMEGYSGNTIYF
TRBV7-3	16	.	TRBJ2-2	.	TGTGCCAGCAGCTTAACCGGCGATACAGGGTCCAGGGAGCTGTTTTTT	CASSLTGDTGSRELFF
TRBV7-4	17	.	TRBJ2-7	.	TGTGCCAGCAGCTTATTAGGTAGGCAGGCCCAGCGGTACGAGCAGTACTTC	CASSLLGRQAQRYEQYF
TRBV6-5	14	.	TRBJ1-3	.	TGTGCCAGCAGGGCCTCAGACTCTGGAAACACCATATATTTT	CASRASDSGNTIYF
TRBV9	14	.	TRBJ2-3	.	TGTGCCAGCAGCCCCTCTTGGCTCTCAGATACGCAGTATTTT	CASSPSWLSDTQYF
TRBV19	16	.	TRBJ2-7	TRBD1	TGTGCCAGTAGTCTAGGGACGGGACAGGTCCCCTACGAGCAGTACTTC	CASSLGTGQVPYEQYF
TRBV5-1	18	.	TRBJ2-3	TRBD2	TGCGCCAGCAGCTTGACTGGTTGGGAGCGGGAGGTGCCAGATACGCAGTATTTT	CASSLTGWEREVPDTQYF
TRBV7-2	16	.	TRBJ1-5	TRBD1	TGTGCCAGCAGCCGCGGGACAGGGAGAAGCAATCAGCCCCAGCATTTT	CASSRGTGRSNQPQHF
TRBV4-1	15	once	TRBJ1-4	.	TGCGCCAGCAGCGCAAACAGGCCTTCTAATGAAAAACTGTTTTTT	CASSANRPSNEKLFF
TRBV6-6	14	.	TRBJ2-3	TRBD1	TGTGCCAGCAGTTCGCCGGGACAGGCGATAACGCAGTATTTT	CASSSPGQAITQYF
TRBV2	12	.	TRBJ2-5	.	TGTGCCAGCATGGGGGCCCAAGAGACCCAGTACTTC	CASMGAQETQYF
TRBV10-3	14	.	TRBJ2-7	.	TGTGCCATCACTCCGTCGAGCGGCTCTACCGAGCAGTACTTC	CAITPSSGSTEQYF